This record covers a single T cell receptor (beta chain). This record comes from a study of blood T cells in healthy people across ages. This CDR3 comprises 14 residues. The V gene's germline CDR1 is SGHTA and CDR2 FQGNSA. V was shortened by 2 bases and J by 7 bases, with 13 bases between the two germline ends. It was with a sample-barcoded 5' primer and a J-beta primer mix that a second PCR of roughly 7 to 12 cycles was run. Each sample provided no less than 3 million CDR3-containing paired-end reads. TCRdb reanalysed the 5' RACE reads using MiXCR and keeps one entry per CDR3 protein. The repertoire holds 800,000 to 900,000 distinct CDR3 sequences, with 62% as singletons.

The chain employs TRBV7-2 and TRBJ2-3; no firm D call. Sample: blood. This TCR was sampled from a young man in good health. In DNA form, the CDR3 reads TGTGCCAGCAGCTTATATCCCCAAATCAATACGCAGTATTTT. The encoded protein is CASSLYPQINTQYF.